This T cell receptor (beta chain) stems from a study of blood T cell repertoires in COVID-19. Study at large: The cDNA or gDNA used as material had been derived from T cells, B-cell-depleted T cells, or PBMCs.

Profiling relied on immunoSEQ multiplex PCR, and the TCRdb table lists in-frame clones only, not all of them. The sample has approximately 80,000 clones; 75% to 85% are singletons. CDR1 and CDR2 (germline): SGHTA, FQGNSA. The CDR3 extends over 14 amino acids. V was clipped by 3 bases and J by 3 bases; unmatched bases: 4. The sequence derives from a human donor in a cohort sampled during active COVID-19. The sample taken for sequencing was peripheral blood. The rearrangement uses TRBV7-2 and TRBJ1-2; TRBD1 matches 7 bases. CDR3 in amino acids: CASSFNQGDYGYTF. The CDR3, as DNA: TGTGCCAGCAGCTTCAATCAGGGGGACTATGGCTACACCTTC.